Listed here are 12 T cell receptor beta chains from one sample, sequenced in a study of blood T cell repertoires in COVID-19. Clones were sequenced by immunoSEQ multiplex PCR, and TCRdb holds only the in-frame ones, with some missing. The table records approximately 240,000 clones, approximately 87% of them present only once. Input material: PBMCs or T cells enriched from blood (not recorded which). The receptor source for this set is a woman in her forties or fifties in a cohort exposed to, infected with or recovered from COVID-19 (not recorded which).

V usage is TRBV5-6 and J usage is TRBJ1-5, with 7 bases matching TRBD1. V was clipped by 4 bases and J by 5 bases; unmatched bases: 6. CDR1 and CDR2 (germline): SGHDT, YYEEEE. The CDR3 length is 14 residues. The CDR3 DNA follows: TGTGCCAGCAGCCTGGGACAGTATTATCAGCCCCAGCATTTT. Translating it yields CASSLGQYYQPQHF.

This chain connects TRBV27 to TRBJ1-6, with D perhaps matching TRBD1 (6 bases). Germline CDR1 and CDR2: MNHEY and SMNVEV (reference sequence). Trimming took off 1 base at V and 7 bases at J, with 11 bases between the two ends. CDR3 length: 15 amino acids. Written as DNA, the CDR3 is TGTGCCAGCAGTTTATTGTTGACAGGCAATTCACCCCTCCACTTT. Translation: CASSLLLTGNSPLHF.

The J gene is TRBJ1-2, the V gene TRBV5-5, with D possibly matching TRBD1 (6 bases). In germline, CDR1 is SGHKS, CDR2 YYEKEE (reference sequence). The CDR3 has 16 amino acids. V lost 0 bases and J 0 bases, leaving 12 bases between the germline ends. Written as DNA, the CDR3 is TGTGCCAGCAGCTTGGTTCCGGACAGCACTAACTATGGCTACACCTTC. Protein sequence: CASSLVPDSTNYGYTF.

The chain joins TRBV4-2 to TRBJ2-3; TRBD2 aligns across 11 bases. Trimming removed 1 base from V and 4 bases from J; junction bases left unmatched: 1. The CDR3 loop spans 15 amino acids. The germline V gene has CDR1 LGHNA and CDR2 YNFKEQ. In nucleotides, the CDR3 is TGTGCCAGCAGCCAAGGACTAGCGGGGCCAGATACGCAGTATTTT. This gives the protein CASSQGLAGPDTQYF.

The rearrangement uses TRBV4-2 and TRBJ2-1; 8 bases fit TRBD2. The V gene's germline CDR1 is LGHNA and CDR2 YNFKEQ. This CDR3 is 16 amino acids long. The junction had 8 bases not matched to a gene; V was cut back by 1 base and J by 6 bases. The CDR3 reads CASSQVGRGEFNEQFF. DNA for the CDR3: TGTGCCAGCAGCCAAGTTGGGCGGGGGGAGTTCAATGAGCAGTTCTTC.

This chain joins TRBV10-1 and TRBJ1-2; D gene ambiguous. V was shortened by 3 bases and J by 0 bases, with 5 bases between the two germline ends. The germline gives CDR1 WNHNN, CDR2 SYGVQD (reference sequence). The CDR3 extends over 13 amino acids. This CDR3 is CASSEQTNYGYTF. CDR3 in DNA: TGCGCCAGCAGTGAACAGACTAACTATGGCTACACCTTC.

The rearrangement joins TRBV19 to TRBJ1-5, with D possibly TRBD1 on 5 matching bases. CDR1 LNHDA and CDR2 SQIVND come from the germline V gene (reference sequence). V was clipped by 5 bases and J by 5 bases, with 19 bases between them. CDR3 size: 16 residues. The CDR3 loop reads CASSARGPGGDQPQHF. The CDR3 DNA is TGTGCCAGTAGTGCCCGTGGACCGGGAGGGGATCAGCCCCAGCATTTT.

The chain carries TRBV27 and TRBJ2-3; D perhaps matches TRBD2 (6 bases). CDR1 is MNHEY, CDR2 SMNVEV, per germline (reference sequence). Trimming shortened V by 4 bases and J by 1 base, and 9 bases separated the two germline ends. The CDR3 extends over 14 amino acids. In DNA form, the CDR3 reads TGTGCCAGCAGTTCACTAGCCCGCACAGATACGCAGTATTTT. Translating it yields CASSSLARTDTQYF.

The V call is TRBV18, the J call TRBJ2-7, with 7 nucleotides matching TRBD1. V lost 6 bases and J lost 2; bases outside the gene matches: 7. Germline loops: CDR1 KGHSH, CDR2 LQKENI. The CDR3 is made up of 14 amino acids. The DNA for the CDR3 is TGTGCCAGCTCCCCATCGACAGGGCCCTACGAGCAGTACTTC. Translating gives CASSPSTGPYEQYF.

This chain joins TRBV30 and TRBJ1-6, with TRBD1 matching over 8 bases. J gave up 7 bases and V 1 base, and 9 bases lay outside the gene matches. This CDR3 spans 16 amino acids. Germline V gives CDR1 GTSNPN, CDR2 SVGIG (reference sequence). The CDR3 DNA reads as TGTGCCTGGAGTGCTACAGGGGGTCTCGGGAATTCACCCCTCCACTTT. It specifies CAWSATGGLGNSPLHF. The entire variable domain, with the rest obtained from reference TRBV30 and TRBJ1-6, is as follows: SQTIHQWPATLVQPVGSPLSLECTVEGTSNPNLYWYRQAAGRGLQLLFYSVGIGQISSEVPQNLSASRPQDRQFILSSKKLLLSDSGFYLCAWSATGGLGNSPLHFGNGTRLTVT.

The chain links TRBV19 to TRBJ1-2; no reliable D call. With 6 bases removed from V and 2 bases from J, the gap between germline ends came to 13 bases. CDR1 is LNHDA and CDR2 is SQIVND in the germline V gene (reference sequence). The CDR3 runs to 14 residues. As DNA, the CDR3 is TGTGCCAGTAGAGCCCAACTAGCCAACTATGGCTACACCTTC. Residues: CASRAQLANYGYTF.

The rearrangement uses TRBV18 and TRBJ1-4; tentatively, D is TRBD1 (6 bases). Germline CDR1 reads KGHSH; CDR2 reads LQKENI. Trimming shortened V by 4 bases and J by 7 bases, and 16 bases separated the two germline ends. This CDR3 has 15 residues. This chain's CDR3 is CASSLFRGAGEKLFF. DNA for the CDR3: TGTGCCAGCTCACTCTTCCGGGGGGCCGGTGAAAAACTGTTTTTT. Full variable domain (missing parts from reference TRBV18 and TRBJ1-4): NAGVMQNPRHLVRRRGQEARLRCSPMKGHSHVYWYRQLPEEGLKFMVYLQKENIIDESGMPKERFSAEFPKEGPSILRIQQVVRGDSAAYFCASSLFRGAGEKLFFGSGTQLSVL.